Reported below is one T cell receptor (beta chain). The study recruited people aged roughly 18 to 100 years across some 23 US areas. Germline CDR1 is SEHNR and CDR2 is FQNEAQ (reference sequence). The length of the CDR3 is 16 residues. V shed 5 bases and J 2 bases; nucleotides not matched to a gene: 11. In the authors' workflow: Estimation of nucleated cell counts was performed using reference gene primer amplification. Repertoires were generated with immunoSEQ multiplex PCR, while TCRdb's copy carries only in-frame clones and drops some. V and J calls and clone size are as listed in that table; D and trimming were resolved from the DNA. The sample includes 200,000 to 250,000 clones, around 80% of them seen just once. The sample is drawn from a study of blood T cell repertoires in COVID-19. Study-level information: T cells, B-cell-depleted T cells, or PBMCs supplied cDNA or gDNA.

The chain couples TRBV7-9 to TRBJ1-2; 7 bases are shared with TRBD1. The specimen sequenced was PBMCs or T cells enriched from blood (not recorded which). The sequence was obtained from a woman aged 35 to 49 with acute COVID-19. The CDR3 region has the DNA TGTGCCAGCAGCCCAAGAGAGGGGGCGCGAAACTATGGCTACACCTTC. Translated, it gives CASSPREGARNYGYTF.